This T cell receptor (beta chain) is drawn from a study of OX40 agonist ivuxolimab in advanced cancers. Study-wide background: Every 2 weeks, patients received ivuxolimab intravenously, dosed at 0.01 to 10 mg/kg. Age averaged around 58 years (range about 23 to 80), and 82.7% were male. Findings of the study overall: At 0.1 to 3.0 mg/kg and by week 6, CD4+ and CD8+ T cells in the blood had expanded clonally.

Concerning this clone: What it recognizes is unknown.

CDR1 LNHDA and CDR2 SQIVND come from the germline V gene (reference sequence). CDR3 size: 15 residues. The junction had 11 bases not matched to a gene; V was cut back by 6 bases and J by 4 bases. Baseline was the first blood sampling point, followed by cycle 4 day 1 and cycle 7 day 1. Assay used: immunoSEQ multiplex PCR; TCRdb lists only in-frame clones, some missing. The profile shows 70,000 or so clones, 84% of them singletons. Specimen: CD4+ or CD8+ T cells sorted from blood, collected in a trial of the OX40 agonist ivuxolimab. This TCR derives from an adult with an advanced solid tumor such as melanoma, head and neck, liver or kidney cancer. The V call is TRBV19, the J call TRBJ2-5, with 7 bases lining up with TRBD1. The CDR3 loop reads CASSLLTGYGETQYF. The CDR3 nucleotides are TGTGCCAGTAGCCTCCTGACAGGGTACGGAGAGACCCAGTACTTC.